This TCR beta chain was found in a study of cytomegalovirus exposure and HLA in healthy donors. Study-level background: Previous work identified roughly 110 million unique TCR beta sequences from approximately 190 million T cells. For the approximately 400 genotyped donors, approximately 83% fell within the Caucasian-associated ancestry cluster. Broader study findings: Sequencing likely generated an artifact that appeared as a cluster of highly shared sequence variants.

As regards this clone: Its antigen is not identified.

13 Jbeta primers and 60 Vbeta primers were used for the PCR. Data came from immunoSEQ multiplex PCR; TCRdb stores just in-frame clones and leaves some out. This repertoire comprises about 130,000 clones; its ten largest clones make up roughly 2%. V was clipped by 0 bases and J by 8 bases; unmatched bases: 7. The CDR3 is made up of 15 amino acids. Germline-derived CDR1 and CDR2 are SGHRS and YFSETQ. Input material: PBMCs. This sequence was found in a middle-aged man in good health and CMV-seronegative. This rearrangement joins TRBV5-1 to TRBJ1-2, with 10 bases aligning to TRBD1. The CDR3 here is CASSLEDRGTVGYTF. The CDR3 coding sequence is TGCGCCAGCAGCTTGGAGGACAGGGGGACCGTGGGCTACACCTTC. Filled out from reference TRBV5-1 and TRBJ1-2, the complete variable domain reads KAGVTQTPRYLIKTRGQQVTLSCSPISGHRSVSWYQQTPGQGLQFLFEYFSETQRNKGNFPGRFSGRQFSNSRSEMNVSTLELGDSALYLCASSLEDRGTVGYTFGSGTRLTVV.